This TCR beta chain comes out of a study of OX40 agonist ivuxolimab in advanced cancers. In the study overall: Hepatocellular carcinoma, melanoma, renal cell or head and neck cancer occurred in dose-escalation patients.

Sequencing used immunoSEQ multiplex PCR; TCRdb keeps in-frame clones, though not all of them. The top ten hold 50% to 60% of the sample, which has more than 40,000 clones, 88% seen once. Between the trimmed V and J ends, which lost 6 bases and 1 base, there was a span of 16 bases. CDR1 MDHEN and CDR2 SYDVKM come from the germline V gene. There are 15 residues in the CDR3. The specimen was CD4+ or CD8+ T cells sorted from blood, collected in a trial of the OX40 agonist ivuxolimab. This sequence joins TRBV28 and TRBJ2-7; D tentatively reads TRBD1 or TRBD2 (7 bases each). The receptor's source is an adult with an advanced solid tumor such as melanoma, head and neck, liver or kidney cancer. The CDR3: CASSLRGGPSYEQYF. The CDR3 DNA is TGTGCCAGCAGCCTCAGGGGGGGGCCATCCTACGAGCAGTACTTC.